The source of this TCR beta chain is a study of blood T cell repertoires in COVID-19. About the study: Acute and convalescent COVID-19 specimens originated in the United States, Italy and Spain. T cells, B-cell-depleted T cells, or PBMCs provided the cDNA or gDNA that served as material.

In its sample, this clone was seen a few times. Germline CDR1 is LGHNT and CDR2 is FRNRAP. Unmatched junction bases numbered 6, after V lost 5 bases and J lost 0 bases. This CDR3 comprises 16 residues. Some clones are missing from TCRdb's copy, which holds only in-frame ones; the method was immunoSEQ multiplex PCR. The data show around 140,000 clones, about 79% seen once. Sequencing was carried out using peripheral blood. The chain carries TRBV12-5 and TRBJ2-3; 9 positions agree with TRBD2. The receptor was derived from a man between 60 and 75 years old with active or convalescent COVID-19. The CDR3 DNA sequence: TGTGCTAGTGGTACACCTAGCGGGGTTAGCACAGATACGCAGTATTTT. It codes for CASGTPSGVSTDTQYF.